These T cell receptor beta chains were read from a single sample in a study of CXCR3-negative and CXCR3-positive naive CD8 T cells. TCRdb derives one entry per CDR3 protein from the 5' RACE reads, leaving out DNA. In total, the table holds fewer than 140,000 distinct CDR3 sequences. The sequencing input was naive CXCR3+ CD8+ T cells from blood. Every receptor here comes from a human donor in good health. Some clones in this sample may be carry-over from other donors' samples. CDR3s include the opening cysteine and the closing phenylalanine or tryptophan. The order of the fields is J gene, V gene, CDR3 protein.

TRBJ2-3,TRBV15,CATSRDFGQRDTDTQYF
TRBJ2-1,TRBV21-1,CASSDHPNEQFF
TRBJ2-1,TRBV18,CASSPLSYNEQFF
TRBJ1-1,TRBV28,CASSPRGWPSTEAFF
TRBJ2-5,TRBV28,CASTWTGRGETQYF
TRBJ1-1,TRBV28,CASSLRGAEAFF
TRBJ2-5,TRBV7-2,CASALRIGTGLVQETQYF
TRBJ1-4,TRBV19,CASSTLPPTTTNEKLFF
TRBJ1-6,TRBV7-2,CASSPHRAGADSPLHF
TRBJ2-7,TRBV5-1,CASQSRDGPYEQYF
TRBJ2-6,TRBV21-1,CASGGANVLTF
TRBJ2-3,TRBV5-5,CASSLGLYTDTQYF
TRBJ2-5,TRBV20-1,CSARAGRSNLAGGKWETQYF
TRBJ2-1,TRBV7-9,CASRTGGAGTNEQFF
TRBJ2-7,TRBV6-1,CASSWDRGLSSYEQYF
TRBJ2-1,TRBV5-6,CASSFNVGLQEQFF
TRBJ2-7,TRBV4-1,CASSQVLNWGGSYEQYF
TRBJ2-2,TRBV12-3/TRBV12-4,CASRITGDPGELFF
TRBJ2-1,TRBV3-1,CASSQGLAVGNEQFF
TRBJ2-3,TRBV29-1,CSVDSSARTDTQYF
TRBJ2-7,TRBV30,CAWSVGDEQYF
TRBJ2-5,TRBV5-1,CASSLHRGLETQYF